Sequencing of this TCR beta chain was carried out in a study of CD8 T cells in Susac syndrome. Study findings and constraints: That the number of individuals in its TCR sequencing and HLA analysis was relatively small was acknowledged by the study.

Comments on this clonotype: Its antigen remains unknown.

The CDR3 is 17 amino acids. Germline CDR1 SGHTA, CDR2 FQGNSA. V lost 5 bases and J lost 5; bases outside the gene matches: 13. Multiple sclerosis controls were treatment-naive patients with stable or active relapsing-remitting disease. Negative isolation yielded CD8+ and CD4+ T cells; FACS enriched TEMRA cells. RNA was extracted with the RNeasy kit, and a quantity of about 0.45 to 1 ug was reverse transcribed using random hexamers. Amplification of TCR beta CDR3 was carried out by immunoSEQ multiplex PCR, which covered 54 Vbeta and 13 Jbeta segments. From the immunoSEQ multiplex PCR reads, TCRdb called clonotypes with MiXCR, one entry per CDR3 protein. Of around 130,000 distinct CDR3 sequences detected, 90% to 95% appear once; the ten largest clones hold over 0.09%.

The source is a human donor with multiple sclerosis. The source material was CD4+ T cells from PBMCs. The rearrangement uses TRBV7-2 and TRBJ2-2, with 8 bases that match TRBD2. In nucleotides, the CDR3 is TGTGCCAGCAGCCCCTCCCCGGGGGGGCGTGTGACCGGGGAGCTGTTTTTT. Protein product: CASSPSPGGRVTGELFF. Filled out from reference TRBV7-2 and TRBJ2-2, the complete variable domain reads GAGVSQSPSNKVTEKGKDVELRCDPISGHTALYWYRQSLGQGLEFLIYFQGNSAPDKSGLPSDRFSAERTGGSVSTLTIQRTQQEDSAVYLCASSPSPGGRVTGELFFGEGSRLTVL.